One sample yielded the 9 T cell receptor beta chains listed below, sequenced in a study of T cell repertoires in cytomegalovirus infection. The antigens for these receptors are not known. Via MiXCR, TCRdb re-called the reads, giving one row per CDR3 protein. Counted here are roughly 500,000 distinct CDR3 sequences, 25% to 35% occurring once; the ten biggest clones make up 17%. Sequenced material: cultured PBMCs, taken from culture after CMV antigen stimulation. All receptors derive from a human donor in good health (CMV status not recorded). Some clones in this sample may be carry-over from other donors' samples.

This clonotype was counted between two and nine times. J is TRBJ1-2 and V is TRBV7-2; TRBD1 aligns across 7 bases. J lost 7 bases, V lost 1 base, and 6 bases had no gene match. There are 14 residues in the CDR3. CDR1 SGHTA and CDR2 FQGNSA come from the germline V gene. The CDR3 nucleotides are TGTGCCAGCAGCTTAGATATCCACAGGGGTGGCTACACCTTC. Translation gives CASSLDIHRGGYTF.

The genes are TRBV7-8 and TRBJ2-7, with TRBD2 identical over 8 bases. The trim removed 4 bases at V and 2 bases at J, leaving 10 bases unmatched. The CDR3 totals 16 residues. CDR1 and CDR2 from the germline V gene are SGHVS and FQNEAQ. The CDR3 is CASSSPSGSSPYEQYF. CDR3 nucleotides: TGTGCCAGCAGCTCTCCGAGCGGGAGCTCGCCCTACGAGCAGTACTTC.

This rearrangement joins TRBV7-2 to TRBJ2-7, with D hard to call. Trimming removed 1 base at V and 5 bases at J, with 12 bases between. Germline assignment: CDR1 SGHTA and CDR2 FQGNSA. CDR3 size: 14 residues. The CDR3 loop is CASSLESSRHEQYV. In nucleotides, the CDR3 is TGTGCCAGCAGCTTAGAATCTAGTAGACACGAGCAGTACGTC.

The CDR3 sequence is CASSSFTDGGAGYGYTF. Here the CDR3 DNA reads TGTGCCAGCAGCTCATTCACCGACGGGGGCGCGGGCTATGGCTACACCTTC. The chain has TRBV11-2 and TRBJ1-2, with D perhaps matching TRBD1 (6 bases). The CDR3 loop spans 17 amino acids. V was pared by 4 bases and J by 4 bases, with 22 bases between. Germline loops: CDR1 SGHAT, CDR2 FQNNGV.

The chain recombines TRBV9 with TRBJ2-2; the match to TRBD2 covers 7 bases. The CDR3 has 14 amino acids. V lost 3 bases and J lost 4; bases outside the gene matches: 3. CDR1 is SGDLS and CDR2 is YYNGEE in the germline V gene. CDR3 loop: CASSERGATGELFF. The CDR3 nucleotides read TGTGCCAGCAGCGAGCGGGGAGCCACCGGGGAGCTGTTTTTT.

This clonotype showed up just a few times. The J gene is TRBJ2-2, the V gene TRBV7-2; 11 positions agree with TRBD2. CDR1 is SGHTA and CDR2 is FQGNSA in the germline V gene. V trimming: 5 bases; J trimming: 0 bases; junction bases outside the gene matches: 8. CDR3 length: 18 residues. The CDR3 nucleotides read TGTGCCAGCAGCCCCGGACTAGCGGGCTTCGCGAACACCGGGGAGCTGTTTTTT. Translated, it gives CASSPGLAGFANTGELFF.

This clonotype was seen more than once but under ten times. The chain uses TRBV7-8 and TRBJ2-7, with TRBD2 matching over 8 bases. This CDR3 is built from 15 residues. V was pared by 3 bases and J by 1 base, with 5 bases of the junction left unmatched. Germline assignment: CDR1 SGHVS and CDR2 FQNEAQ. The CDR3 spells CASSFGASGSYEQYF. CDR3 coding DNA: TGTGCCAGCAGCTTTGGTGCTAGCGGGTCCTACGAGCAGTACTTC.

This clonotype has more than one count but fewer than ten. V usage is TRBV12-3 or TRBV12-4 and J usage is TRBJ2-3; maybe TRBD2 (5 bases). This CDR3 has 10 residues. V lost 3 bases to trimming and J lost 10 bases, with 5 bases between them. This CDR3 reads CASSFSAQYF. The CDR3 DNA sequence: TGTGCCAGCAGTTTTAGCGCGCAGTATTTT.

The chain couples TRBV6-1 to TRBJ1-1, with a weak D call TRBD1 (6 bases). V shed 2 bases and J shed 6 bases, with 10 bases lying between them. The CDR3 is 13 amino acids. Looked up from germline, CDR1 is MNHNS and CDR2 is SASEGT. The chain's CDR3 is CASSEWGPPEAFF. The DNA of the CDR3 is TGTGCCAGCAGTGAATGGGGGCCCCCTGAAGCTTTCTTT.